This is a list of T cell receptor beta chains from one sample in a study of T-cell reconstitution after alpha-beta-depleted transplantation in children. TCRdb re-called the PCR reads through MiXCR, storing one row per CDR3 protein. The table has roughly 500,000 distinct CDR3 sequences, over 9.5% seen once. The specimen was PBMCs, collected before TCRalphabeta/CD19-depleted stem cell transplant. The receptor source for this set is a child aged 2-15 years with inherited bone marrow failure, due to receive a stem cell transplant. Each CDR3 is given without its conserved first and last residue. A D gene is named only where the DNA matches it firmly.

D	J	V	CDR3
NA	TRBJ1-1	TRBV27	ASSLSGPSEAF
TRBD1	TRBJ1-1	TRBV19	ASSLRTGYEAF
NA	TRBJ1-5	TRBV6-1	ASMIRVGAAYSNQPQH
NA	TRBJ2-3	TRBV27	ASSFRTPSTDTQY
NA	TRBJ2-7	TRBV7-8	ASSPGTGRSSGPSYEQY
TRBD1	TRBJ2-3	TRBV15	ATSRTGYTDTQY
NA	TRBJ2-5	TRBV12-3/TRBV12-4	ASIGLKETQY
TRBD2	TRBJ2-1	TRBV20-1	SASLAGSNEQF
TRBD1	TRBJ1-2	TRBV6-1	ASSRTGPRSGYT
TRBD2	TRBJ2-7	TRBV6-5	ASSYSMPSGTEQY
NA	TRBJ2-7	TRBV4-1	ASSQGPTGTYEQY
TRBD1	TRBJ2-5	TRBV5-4	ASRLDRAQTQY